Below, 30 T cell receptor beta chains from the same sample are listed, as sequenced in a study of cytomegalovirus exposure and HLA in healthy donors. 60 Vbeta and 13 Jbeta primers were used in PCR. The table came from immunoSEQ multiplex PCR; TCRdb's copy has only in-frame clones and leaves some out. The sample's table shows fewer than 100,000 clones. Sequencing input: PBMCs. The receptor source for this set is a man aged 18-30 years in good health and CMV-seropositive.

The rearrangement links TRBV28 to TRBJ1-2, with D possibly TRBD1 on 5 matching bases. Germline V gene data show CDR1 as MDHEN and CDR2 as SYDVKM. Trimming cost V 3 bases and J 8 bases, with 13 bases left between them. The CDR3 extends over 13 amino acids. The CDR3 region is CASSFVSGEGYTF. The CDR3, as DNA: TGTGCCAGCAGTTTCGTCTCGGGGGAAGGCTACACCTTC.

The chain recombines TRBV5-1 with TRBJ2-2, with 9 bases matching TRBD2. This CDR3 has 15 amino acids. Germline V gene sequence: CDR1 SGHRS, CDR2 YFSETQ. J lost 7 bases, V lost 4 bases, and 8 bases had no gene match. CDR3 bases: TGCGCCAGCAGCGATCTAGCGGGACGTGACGGGGAGCTGTTTTTT. The encoded protein is CASSDLAGRDGELFF.

The genes are TRBV28 and TRBJ1-1; D remains ambiguous. The germline CDR1 and CDR2 sequences are MDHEN and SYDVKM. Between the trimmed V and J ends, which lost 2 bases and 1 base, there was a span of 8 bases. This CDR3 comprises 14 residues. CDR3 in DNA: TGTGCCAGCAGTTTACGGGGAAAGAACACTGAAGCTTTCTTT. It yields the protein CASSLRGKNTEAFF.

J is TRBJ2-3 and V is TRBV28; D ambiguous. The CDR3 runs 11 residues. Per germline, CDR1 MDHEN and CDR2 SYDVKM. V was trimmed by 3 bases and J by 7 bases, leaving 5 bases between them. The CDR3 is CASSLSNTQYF. The CDR3 DNA reads TGTGCCAGCAGTTTGTCAAATACGCAGTATTTT.

The chain employs TRBV2 and TRBJ1-2; possibly TRBD1 for D (6 bases). The germline gives CDR1 SNHLY, CDR2 FYNNEI. The CDR3 loop spans 15 amino acids. Trimming left V 4 bases short and J 8 bases short, with 20 bases between. The chain's CDR3 is CASSARQALAMGYTF. The CDR3 DNA is TGTGCCAGCAGTGCCCGACAGGCCCTAGCTATGGGCTACACCTTC. The variable domain in full, completed from reference TRBV2 and TRBJ1-2, reads EPEVTQTPSHQVTQMGQEVILRCVPISNHLYFYWYRQILGQKVEFLVSFYNNEISEKSEIFDDQFSVERPDGSNFTLKIRSTKLEDSAMYFCASSARQALAMGYTFGSGTRLTVV.

V and J are TRBV6-5 and TRBJ2-3; D unresolved. The V gene lost 6 bases and the J gene lost 5 bases, with 18 bases spanning the gap. There are 15 residues in the CDR3. In germline, CDR1 is MNHEY, CDR2 SVGAGI. CDR3 residues: CASSRNHPSRDTQYF. The CDR3 coding sequence is TGTGCCAGCAGCCGCAATCACCCTTCGAGAGATACGCAGTATTTT.

The chain carries TRBV5-1 and TRBJ2-3; a weak D match, TRBD1 (6 bases). Germline V gives CDR1 SGHRS, CDR2 YFSETQ. V was cut by 4 bases and J by 1 base, with 13 bases left in between. The CDR3 extends over 15 amino acids. The CDR3 sequence is CASSTGTYRTDTQYF. The CDR3 DNA is TGCGCCAGCAGCACCGGGACATATCGCACAGATACGCAGTATTTT. Variable domain in full (rest from reference TRBV5-1 and TRBJ2-3): KAGVTQTPRYLIKTRGQQVTLSCSPISGHRSVSWYQQTPGQGLQFLFEYFSETQRNKGNFPGRFSGRQFSNSRSEMNVSTLELGDSALYLCASSTGTYRTDTQYFGPGTRLTVL.

The V and J genes are TRBV10-3 and TRBJ1-5; 7 positions agree with TRBD1. The CDR3 spans 14 residues. After removal of 11 bases from V and 3 bases from J, the junction contained 10 bases not matched to a gene. Looked up from germline, CDR1 is ENHRY and CDR2 is SYGVKD. In DNA form, the CDR3 reads TGTGCCGCCGAACCAGACAGGGACAATCAGCCCCAGCATTTT. It is translated as CAAEPDRDNQPQHF.

The J gene is TRBJ2-2, the V gene TRBV29-1, with D possibly being TRBD1 (6 bases). In germline, CDR1 is SQVTM, CDR2 ANQGSEA. V lost 5 bases and J lost 1, with 8 bases in between. The CDR3 extends over 13 amino acids. The CDR3 coding sequence is TGCAGCGTTCCAGGGGTGAACACCGGGGAGCTGTTTTTT. Encoded protein: CSVPGVNTGELFF.

The V and J genes are TRBV6-5 and TRBJ2-1, with D possibly being TRBD2 (5 bases). This CDR3 spans 13 amino acids. Germline CDR1 is MNHEY and CDR2 is SVGAGI. Trimming removed 5 bases from V and 0 bases from J, with 5 bases in between. The CDR3: CASSRGSYNEQFF. CDR3 nucleotides: TGTGCCAGCAGTCGGGGCTCCTACAATGAGCAGTTCTTC.

V usage is TRBV7-9 and J usage is TRBJ2-7; 8 bases are a match to TRBD1. The CDR3 runs to 15 residues. Germline-derived CDR1 and CDR2 are SEHNR and FQNEAQ (reference sequence). The junction had 5 bases not matched to a gene; V was cut back by 0 bases and J by 4 bases. CDR3 coding DNA: TGTGCCAGCAGCTTAGCGGGTAACAGGGGGTACGAGCAGTACTTC. Translation: CASSLAGNRGYEQYF.

The chain carries TRBV5-1 and TRBJ2-2; 10 nucleotides match TRBD1. The V gene's germline CDR1 is SGHRS and CDR2 YFSETQ. CDR3 length: 16 residues. J lost 6 bases, V lost 4 bases, and 9 bases had no gene match. CDR3 residues: CASSPLPGQGSGELFF. The CDR3 bases are TGCGCCAGCAGCCCGCTACCGGGACAGGGGTCCGGGGAGCTGTTTTTT.

The chain employs TRBV6-5 and TRBJ1-4; D remains ambiguous. CDR1 MNHEY and CDR2 SVGAGI come from the germline V gene. V was clipped by 10 bases and J by 11 bases, with 26 bases between them. The length of the CDR3 is 15 residues. CDR3 sequence reads: CATRRSRAPAGKLFF. Written as DNA, the CDR3 is TGTGCCACGCGTCGGTCCCGGGCCCCAGCGGGGAAACTGTTTTTT.

This CDR3 reads CASSLGAENTEAFF. CDR3 coding DNA: TGTGCCAGCAGCTTAGGAGCGGAGAACACTGAAGCTTTCTTT. The rearrangement uses TRBV7-9 and TRBJ1-1; D is undetermined. Trimming pared 1 base from V and 1 base from J, leaving 7 bases between. Germline V gene sequence: CDR1 SEHNR, CDR2 FQNEAQ (reference sequence). The CDR3 length is 14 residues.

The gene calls are TRBV7-2 and TRBJ1-5; TRBD1 agrees at 10 bases. V was clipped by 5 bases and J by 11 bases; unmatched bases: 12. The CDR3 totals 15 residues. From germline, CDR1 is SGHTA and CDR2 FQGNSA. Here the CDR3 reads CASSPRQGAPRAQHF. The CDR3 DNA reads TGTGCCAGCAGCCCACGACAGGGGGCTCCCCGGGCCCAGCATTTT. The full variable domain, its missing parts supplied by reference TRBV7-2 and TRBJ1-5, is GAGVSQSPSNKVTEKGKDVELRCDPISGHTALYWYRQSLGQGLEFLIYFQGNSAPDKSGLPSDRFSAERTGGSVSTLTIQRTQQEDSAVYLCASSPRQGAPRAQHFGDGTRLSIL.

The chain couples TRBV29-1 to TRBJ1-2; D possibly corresponds to TRBD1 (5 bases). This CDR3 is built from 13 residues. The V end lost 6 bases, the J end lost 4 bases, and 15 bases lay between the germline ends. Germline CDR1 SQVTM, CDR2 ANQGSEA. The chain's CDR3 is CSVSTEYLYGYTF. The CDR3 DNA reads TGCAGCGTGTCGACAGAGTATCTCTATGGCTACACCTTC.

The rearrangement links TRBV19 to TRBJ2-1, with D perhaps TRBD2 (7 bases). V lost 5 bases and J 6 bases, leaving 17 bases between the germline ends. The CDR3 is 15 residues long. Germline CDR1 reads LNHDA; CDR2 reads SQIVND (reference sequence). The CDR3: CASSPAGGAGNEQFF. Here the CDR3 DNA reads TGTGCCAGTAGTCCCGCTGGGGGGGCTGGCAATGAGCAGTTCTTC.

The chain has TRBV11-2 and TRBJ2-1; D is possibly TRBD1 (6 bases). With 1 base removed from V and 0 bases from J, the gap between germline ends came to 7 bases. Germline assignment: CDR1 SGHAT and CDR2 FQNNGV. There are 15 residues in the CDR3. Here the CDR3 reads CASSLVGGSYNEQFF. The CDR3, as DNA: TGTGCCAGCAGCTTAGTAGGGGGCTCCTACAATGAGCAGTTCTTC.

The J gene is TRBJ1-5, the V gene TRBV27, with D possibly matching TRBD1 (5 bases). The germline gives CDR1 MNHEY, CDR2 SMNVEV (reference sequence). The CDR3 has 15 amino acids. V was shortened by 0 bases and J by 0 bases, with 6 bases between the two germline ends. Here the CDR3 reads CASSLSGGSNQPQHF. The CDR3 bases are TGTGCCAGCAGTTTATCGGGGGGTAGCAATCAGCCCCAGCATTTT.

V is TRBV9 and J is TRBJ2-2; TRBD2 agrees at 8 bases. The V segment lost 0 bases and the J segment 4 bases; nucleotides outside the gene matches: 2. The CDR3 covers 15 residues. Germline V lookup: CDR1 SGDLS, CDR2 YYNGEE. The DNA of the CDR3 is TGTGCCAGCAGCGTAGCTGGGACTAGCACCGGGGAGCTGTTTTTT. Its translation is CASSVAGTSTGELFF.

The V gene is TRBV11-3, the J gene TRBJ2-1, with TRBD2 as a possible D gene (6 bases). The germline V and J ends were trimmed by 1 base and 9 bases, with 16 bases remaining between them. The CDR3 extends over 15 amino acids. The germline V gene has CDR1 SGHNT and CDR2 YENEEA. CDR3 amino acids: CASSLGIAGLGEQFF. The CDR3 DNA reads TGTGCCAGCAGCTTAGGGATCGCGGGGTTGGGTGAGCAGTTCTTC.

This chain uses TRBV30 with TRBJ1-6; 8 positions match TRBD1. In germline, CDR1 is GTSNPN, CDR2 SVGIG (reference sequence). Unmatched junction bases numbered 5, after V lost 3 bases and J lost 7 bases. The CDR3 runs to 14 residues. The CDR3 reads CAWSGGQDNSPLHF. The DNA of the CDR3 is TGTGCCTGGAGCGGGGGACAGGACAATTCACCCCTCCACTTT.

The rearrangement uses TRBV5-1 and TRBJ2-3, with 7 positions matching TRBD2. The CDR3 has 14 amino acids. V shed 0 bases, J shed 3 bases, and the junction held 1 base outside the gene matches. CDR1 and CDR2 (germline): SGHRS, YFSETQ. The CDR3 loop is CASSLVGRTDTQYF. CDR3 DNA: TGCGCCAGCAGCTTGGTCGGGAGGACAGATACGCAGTATTTT. Full variable domain (outside the CDR3, taken from reference TRBV5-1 and TRBJ2-3): KAGVTQTPRYLIKTRGQQVTLSCSPISGHRSVSWYQQTPGQGLQFLFEYFSETQRNKGNFPGRFSGRQFSNSRSEMNVSTLELGDSALYLCASSLVGRTDTQYFGPGTRLTVL.

The chain combines TRBV9 with TRBJ2-1, with 9 bases fitting TRBD1. The V and J ends lost 0 bases and 6 bases, in that order; junction bases with no gene match: 4. The germline V gene encodes CDR1 SGDLS and CDR2 YYNGEE. CDR3 length: 15 residues. The CDR3 region has the DNA TGTGCCAGCAGCGTAGTTCAGGACAGGGGCAATGAGCAGTTCTTC. It codes for CASSVVQDRGNEQFF.

V gene TRBV5-4 combines with J gene TRBJ1-4; perhaps TRBD1 as D (6 bases). The germline gives CDR1 SGHNT, CDR2 YYREEE (reference sequence). V lost 6 bases to trimming and J lost 6 bases, with 12 bases between them. This CDR3 is 13 amino acids long. As DNA, the CDR3 is TGTGCCAGCAACGGCGGGGGCGATGAAAAACTGTTTTTT. Its translation: CASNGGGDEKLFF.

J is TRBJ2-3 and V is TRBV6-1, with 11 positions matching TRBD1. Trimming removed 8 bases from V and 7 bases from J; junction bases left unmatched: 8. This CDR3 is 14 amino acids long. Germline V gene sequence: CDR1 MNHNS, CDR2 SASEGT. The CDR3 DNA reads as TGTGCCAGCTCAGGACAGGGGGCTTATAATACGCAGTATTTT. As protein: CASSGQGAYNTQYF.

This chain joins TRBV5-6 and TRBJ2-7, with D tentatively TRBD2 (5 bases). The CDR3 spans 12 residues. The ends were cut back, 4 bases at V and 6 bases at J, with 11 bases in the middle. Germline lookup yields CDR1 SGHDT and CDR2 YYEEEE. The CDR3 DNA is TGTGCCAGCAGCGGAGGAATGGCCGAGCAGTACTTC. The encoded protein is CASSGGMAEQYF.

This sequence joins TRBV19 and TRBJ1-1, with 7 bases matching TRBD1. The CDR3 covers 15 residues. The trim removed 7 bases at V and 1 base at J, leaving 9 bases unmatched. Germline V gives CDR1 LNHDA, CDR2 SQIVND (reference sequence). CDR3 region: CASIPRQGTNTEAFF. As DNA, the CDR3 is TGTGCCAGTATCCCCCGACAGGGCACGAACACTGAAGCTTTCTTT.

The chain uses TRBV18 and TRBJ2-7, with D tentatively TRBD2 (6 bases). Per germline, CDR1 KGHSH and CDR2 LQKENI. Between the trimmed V and J ends, which lost 3 bases and 5 bases, there was a span of 17 bases. CDR3 size: 15 residues. The CDR3 here is CASSPPGRESHEQYF. DNA for the CDR3: TGTGCCAGCTCACCGCCGGGTCGGGAGTCCCACGAGCAGTACTTC.

The J gene is TRBJ2-2, the V gene TRBV28; 7 bases are shared with TRBD2. The CDR3 consists of 15 residues. V dropped 7 bases and J dropped 5; count of bases not matched to a gene: 10. Per the germline V gene, CDR1 is MDHEN and CDR2 is SYDVKM. The DNA of the CDR3 is TGTGCCAGCATCACCTATCCGGGGGGAACCGGGGAGCTGTTTTTT. Amino acid sequence: CASITYPGGTGELFF.